This paragraph covers one T cell receptor beta chain sequence. No antigen is known for it. The data are from a study of T cell responses to AZD1222 COVID-19 vaccine. Study-level results: Females made up more of the donors, who were largely white British, and clonal diversity may have come out too low. Recipients of two AZD1222 doses showed rising Spike-specific TCR breadth and depth.

The assay was immunoSEQ multiplex PCR, and TCRdb's table has in-frame clones only and misses some. The profile shows 100,000 to 120,000 clones, just under 95% of them singletons. V was pared by 6 bases and J by 6 bases, with 6 bases of the junction left unmatched. Germline V gives CDR1 KGHSH, CDR2 LQKENI. The CDR3 sequence is 13 residues long. The sample consisted of peripheral blood, taken 28 days after the second AZD1222 dose. The chain joins TRBV18 to TRBJ2-7, with 9 bases that match TRBD1. The sequence derives from an adult who received the AZD1222 COVID-19 vaccine. The CDR3 region is CASSGQGSGEQYF. CDR3 DNA: TGTGCCAGCTCGGGACAGGGATCAGGCGAGCAGTACTTC.